A single sample is the source of the 25 T cell receptor beta chains below, sequenced in a study of shared clonotypes between healthy human individuals. Profiled with immunoSEQ multiplex PCR; TCRdb holds only in-frame clones, not every one. The table includes about 2.4 million clones, over 85% detected once. The sample taken for sequencing was naive CD4+ T cells from PBMCs. Subset reported: CD45RA+ positively selected. These receptors came from a man aged 18-30 years in good health. Some clones in this sample may be carry-over from other donors' samples.

The rearrangement joins TRBV29-1 to TRBJ1-2; D is possibly TRBD1 (6 bases). V was trimmed by 7 bases and J by 1 base, leaving 13 bases between them. Germline V gives CDR1 SQVTM, CDR2 ANQGSEA. The CDR3 has 13 amino acids. The CDR3 DNA reads as TGCAGCGGAAGGACAGCCGATAACTATGGCTACACCTTC. Its protein product is CSGRTADNYGYTF.

The chain links TRBV6-4 to TRBJ2-3, with D unresolved. Germline V lookup: CDR1 MRHNA, CDR2 SNTAGT. This CDR3 is built from 14 residues. Trimming removed 4 bases from V and 8 bases from J, with 16 bases in between. The CDR3 DNA reads as TGTGCCAGCAGTGCCCTCCCATCCCTTGGTACGCAGTATTTT. Residues: CASSALPSLGTQYF.

Of note for this clone: One end of the junction does not line up with germline, which may come from a read error. This chain links TRBV19 with TRBJ1-1; unclear D gene. Germline CDR1 and CDR2: LNHDA and SQIVND (reference sequence). This CDR3 has 13 residues. The CDR3 sequence is CASSIGENTEASF. CDR3 in DNA: TGTGCCAGTAGTATTGGCGAGAACACTGAAGCTTCCTTT.

The chain couples TRBV9 to TRBJ2-3, with 7 nucleotides matching TRBD2. V shed 3 bases, J shed 0 bases, and the junction held 7 bases outside the gene matches. This CDR3 contains 16 residues. Germline CDR1 is SGDLS and CDR2 is YYNGEE. CDR3 bases: TGTGCCAGCAGCGCCCACTCGCGGGAGAGCACAGATACGCAGTATTTT. Encoded protein: CASSAHSRESTDTQYF.

This chain connects TRBV7-2 to TRBJ2-1; D is perhaps TRBD1 (5 bases). Germline assignment: CDR1 SGHTA and CDR2 FQGNSA. V lost 3 bases, J lost 4 bases, and 13 bases lay in between. This CDR3 contains 15 residues. CDR3 region: CASSFHRPTYNEQFF. For the CDR3, the DNA is TGTGCCAGCAGCTTCCACAGGCCGACTTACAATGAGCAGTTCTTC.

V usage is TRBV7-8 and J usage is TRBJ2-1; TRBD2 matches 14 bases. This CDR3 is built from 19 residues. The V and J ends lost 4 bases and 3 bases, in that order; junction bases with no gene match: 11. From germline, CDR1 is SGHVS and CDR2 FQNEAQ. As DNA, the CDR3 is TGTGCCAGCAGCTACATGGGACTAGCGGGAGAATGGGGCTACAATGAGCAGTTCTTC. Protein: CASSYMGLAGEWGYNEQFF.

This chain connects TRBV7-3 to TRBJ2-1; TRBD2 matches 7 bases. V was clipped by 5 bases and J by 9 bases; unmatched bases: 10. The germline V gene encodes CDR1 SGHTA and CDR2 FQGTGA. The CDR3 runs to 14 residues. The CDR3 bases are TGTGCCAGCAGCCCCCGGCTAGCGGAGACTGAGCAGTTCTTC. Protein product: CASSPRLAETEQFF. The whole variable domain, remainder taken from reference TRBV7-3 and TRBJ2-1, is GAGVSQTPSNKVTEKGKYVELRCDPISGHTALYWYRQSLGQGPEFLIYFQGTGAADDSGLPNDRFFAVRPEGSVSTLKIQRTERGDSAVYLCASSPRLAETEQFFGPGTRLTVL.

This clone has just one count. The chain employs TRBV11-3 and TRBJ2-3; weak D call: TRBD2 (6 bases). The CDR3 loop spans 15 amino acids. V dropped 1 base and J dropped 6 bases, with 14 bases sitting between them. CDR1 is SGHNT, CDR2 YENEEA, per germline. CDR3 protein: CASSLAGSSVDTQYF. CDR3 sequence (DNA): TGTGCCAGCAGCTTAGCCGGGAGTAGCGTTGATACGCAGTATTTT.

The chain recombines TRBV6-5 with TRBJ2-7; 7 bases agree with TRBD1. Trimming took 7 bases from V and 2 from J; bases not matched to a gene: 11. Germline-derived CDR1 and CDR2 are MNHEY and SVGAGI. The CDR3 spans 15 residues. In nucleotides, the CDR3 is TGTGCCAGCAAGAGGGGGCGGTTCTATCCCTACGAGCAGTACTTC. Translating it yields CASKRGRFYPYEQYF.

The V call is TRBV7-2, the J call TRBJ2-5; no definite D call. The CDR3 loop spans 12 amino acids. Germline V gives CDR1 SGHTA, CDR2 FQGNSA. Deletions cut 2 bases from V and 9 bases from J, with 10 bases between. CDR3 coding DNA: TGTGCCAGCAGCTTAATTAGGATGGCCCAGTACTTC. This translates into CASSLIRMAQYF.

The rearrangement joins TRBV19 to TRBJ2-1, with a weak D call TRBD2 (6 bases). This CDR3 is built from 15 residues. Per the germline V gene, CDR1 is LNHDA and CDR2 is SQIVND (reference sequence). The V end was cut by 5 bases, the J end by 2 bases, with 13 bases between. The CDR3 DNA reads TGTGCCAGTAGTCGGAGGGACTGGCCCTACAATGAGCAGTTCTTC. Translation: CASSRRDWPYNEQFF.

This chain connects TRBV7-9 to TRBJ2-5, with 8 bases lining up with TRBD2. V lost 5 bases, J lost 6 bases, and 8 bases stayed unmatched. CDR3 length equals 14 residues. CDR1 is SEHNR, CDR2 FQNEAQ, per germline (reference sequence). The CDR3 loop is CASSPGGVSKTQYF. The CDR3 region has the DNA TGTGCCAGCAGCCCCGGGGGGGTCTCTAAGACCCAGTACTTC.

This chain links TRBV18 with TRBJ2-4, with TRBD1 matching 7 bases. CDR1 KGHSH and CDR2 LQKENI come from the germline V gene. V lost 4 bases, J lost 0 bases, and 9 bases stayed unmatched. This CDR3 spans 17 amino acids. CDR3 sequence: CASSLGQATIAKNIQYF. In DNA, the CDR3 is TGTGCCAGCTCACTCGGACAGGCTACTATAGCCAAAAACATTCAGTACTTC.

The DNA for the CDR3 is TGTGCCAGCAGCTTAAGCAGGAATGGCTACACCTTC. This gives the protein CASSLSRNGYTF. The chain recombines TRBV13 with TRBJ1-2; D ambiguous. The V gene lost 2 bases and the J gene lost 6 bases, with 7 bases spanning the gap. Germline CDR1 and CDR2: PRHDT and FYEKMQ (reference sequence). The CDR3 spans 12 residues.

About this clone itself: Different DNA sequences within this sample yield the same CDR3. The V and J genes are TRBV11-2 and TRBJ1-6; D call uncertain. In germline, CDR1 is SGHAT, CDR2 FQNNGV. The CDR3 contains 14 residues. V lost 1 base to trimming and J lost 8 bases, with 9 bases between them. The CDR3 DNA reads TGTGCCAGCAGCTTAGGCTCGGGTTATTCACCCCTCCACTTT. Its protein is CASSLGSGYSPLHF.

This clone was observed a single time. Other DNA sequences in the sample encode the same CDR3. The CDR3 DNA sequence: TGTGCCAGCAGTGAATTAGGTGGTGGCAATCAGCCCCAGCATTTT. Translation gives CASSELGGGNQPQHF. The chain has TRBV25-1 and TRBJ1-5; D gene unclear. The CDR3 totals 15 residues. The V and J ends lost 1 base and 2 bases respectively, with 9 bases between them. Germline V lookup: CDR1 MGHDK, CDR2 SYGVNS.

This clone showed up just once. V usage is TRBV4-3 and J usage is TRBJ1-6; D uncertain. V was shortened by 2 bases and J by 9 bases, with 8 bases between the two germline ends. CDR1 LGHNA and CDR2 YSLEER come from the germline V gene. The length of the CDR3 is 13 residues. CDR3 loop: CASSQWSGSPLHF. The CDR3 region has the DNA TGCGCCAGCAGCCAATGGAGTGGTTCACCCCTCCACTTT.

This clone is a singleton in its sample. The chain recombines TRBV28 with TRBJ2-7, with D possibly TRBD1 on 6 matching bases. With 4 bases removed from V and 3 bases from J, the gap between germline ends came to 13 bases. Germline-derived CDR1 and CDR2 are MDHEN and SYDVKM. The CDR3 sequence is 14 residues long. DNA for the CDR3: TGTGCCAGCAGTTCACCCTGGACAGTCTACGAGCAGTACTTC. This sequence encodes CASSSPWTVYEQYF.

The chain uses TRBV6-5 and TRBJ2-7; possibly TRBD1 for D (5 bases). Germline V gene lookup returns CDR1 MNHEY and CDR2 SVGAGI. V lost 7 bases, J lost 2 bases, and 15 bases lay in between. This CDR3 region has 14 residues. The CDR3 sequence is CASKSRKGPYEQYF. CDR3 coding DNA: TGTGCCAGCAAATCCCGGAAGGGGCCCTACGAGCAGTACTTC.

The rearrangement links TRBV2 to TRBJ2-7; D tentatively fits TRBD1 or TRBD2 (5 bases each). CDR3 size: 13 residues. Trimming pared 6 bases from V and 8 bases from J, leaving 17 bases between. The V gene's germline CDR1 is SNHLY and CDR2 FYNNEI. CDR3 nucleotide sequence: TGTGCCAGCAGCGCCTCCGGGACCACAAAGCAGTACTTC. Translated, it gives CASSASGTTKQYF. Full variable domain (rest looked up from reference TRBV2 and TRBJ2-7): EPEVTQTPSHQVTQMGQEVILRCVPISNHLYFYWYRQILGQKVEFLVSFYNNEISEKSEIFDDQFSVERPDGSNFTLKIRSTKLEDSAMYFCASSASGTTKQYFGPGTRLTVT.

The chain employs TRBV4-2 and TRBJ2-3; 12 bases agree with TRBD2. The CDR3 contains 22 residues. Germline CDR1 reads LGHNA; CDR2 reads YNFKEQ. V trimming: 0 bases; J trimming: 3 bases; junction bases outside the gene matches: 19. The CDR3 nucleotides read TGTGCCAGCAGCCAAGATTTTCTCAGTCGGGCTAGCGGGAGGGGGGATACAGATACGCAGTATTTT. Translating gives CASSQDFLSRASGRGDTDTQYF.

The chain employs TRBV28 and TRBJ2-7; D perhaps matches TRBD2 (6 bases). V was clipped by 4 bases and J by 2 bases, with 12 bases between them. The CDR3 totals 14 residues. Looked up from germline, CDR1 is MDHEN and CDR2 is SYDVKM. CDR3 in amino acids: CASSSPGVPYEQYF. DNA of the CDR3: TGTGCCAGCAGTTCCCCGGGAGTCCCCTACGAGCAGTACTTC.

The V and J genes are TRBV7-3 and TRBJ2-1; D unclear. In germline, CDR1 is SGHTA, CDR2 FQGTGA. The germline V and J ends were trimmed by 5 bases and 8 bases, with 16 bases remaining between them. The CDR3 runs 14 residues. The CDR3 coding sequence is TGTGCCAGCAGCCCCCGGCTCGGGCATCATGAGCAGTTCTTC. Amino acids: CASSPRLGHHEQFF. The whole variable domain, filled in from reference TRBV7-3 and TRBJ2-1, reads GAGVSQTPSNKVTEKGKYVELRCDPISGHTALYWYRQSLGQGPEFLIYFQGTGAADDSGLPNDRFFAVRPEGSVSTLKIQRTERGDSAVYLCASSPRLGHHEQFFGPGTRLTVL.

This chain joins TRBV15 and TRBJ2-5, with 9 bases lining up with TRBD1. The junction had 5 bases not matched to a gene; V was cut back by 2 bases and J by 4 bases. CDR1 is LNHNV and CDR2 is YYDKDF in the germline V gene (reference sequence). The CDR3 runs to 15 residues. The DNA for the CDR3 is TGTGCCACCAGCAGAACGGGACAGGGAGGAGAGACCCAGTACTTC. Protein product: CATSRTGQGGETQYF.

The rearrangement uses TRBV9 and TRBJ2-3; 7 nucleotides agree with TRBD1. The germline gives CDR1 SGDLS, CDR2 YYNGEE. V was clipped by 3 bases and J by 10 bases; unmatched bases: 8. There are 13 residues in the CDR3. CDR3 sequence reads: CASSGDREGSQYF. CDR3 DNA: TGTGCCAGCAGCGGCGACAGGGAAGGCTCGCAGTATTTT.